Sequencing of this T cell receptor (beta chain) was carried out in a study of regulatory dendritic cells for organ transplantation. Generated by immunoSEQ multiplex PCR, the TCRdb table keeps only in-frame clones and is missing some. The sample has about 3,500 clones; 45% to 75% are singletons. Whole-study findings and limits: Memory CD8+ clonal expansion seemed more limited with regulatory than mature dendritic cells.

J gave up 5 bases and V 0 bases, and 7 bases lay outside the gene matches. Germline CDR1 reads MGHRA; CDR2 reads YSYEKL. The CDR3 has 15 amino acids. Allogeneic regulatory or mature dendritic cells were co-cultured for about 5 days with CFSE-labeled sorted T cells at 1:10. As regards this clone: Its antigen is unidentified. Given a far larger clone just one base away, this is likely a sequencing read error. At the DNA level, this CDR3 is encoded by other sequences in the same sample as well.

The chain employs TRBV4-1 and TRBJ2-7, with TRBD1 matching 7 bases. The specimen was memory CD8+ T cells from blood cultured with dendritic cells. Sample subset: CD45RO+ memory T cells. The sequence came from a human donor in good health. CDR3 loop: CASSQDNRGSDEQYF. The CDR3 nucleotides are TGCGCCAGCAGCCAAGATAACAGGGGTTCGGACGAGCAGTACTTC.